This T cell receptor (beta chain) was sequenced for a study of T cells in Graves' hyperthyroidism and ophthalmopathy. Study-wide points: In simple terms, a model built on 13 V-J features told ophthalmopathy apart from stable hyperthyroidism.

This clonotype has ten or more counts. Its antigen is currently unknown. Patients counted as stable if ophthalmopathy did not develop within 18 months. Patients between 18 and 65 years old had hyperthyroidism, newly diagnosed and lasting under 2 months. Uncontrolled infection, other autoimmune disease, pregnancy or lactation excluded patients. RNA transcripts served as the template for amplifying TCR beta CDR3 regions. The HTBI primer set served for first-round RT-PCR of the TCR CDR3. TCRdb reprocessed the multiplex PCR reads via MiXCR and lists one record per CDR3 protein. The data show about 290,000 distinct CDR3 sequences, around 15% seen once. Germline-derived CDR1 and CDR2 are SEHNR and FQNEAQ (reference sequence). CDR3 length: 15 residues. Losses at the gene ends were 3 bases for V and 5 bases for J; bases not matched to a gene: 4.

The sample was blood. The chain employs TRBV7-9 and TRBJ1-2; 12 positions match TRBD1. The TCR comes from a woman aged 40-49 years with Graves' hyperthyroidism. The CDR3 DNA follows: TGTGCCAGCAGCTTGGTGGGACAGGGGGCTTATGGCTACACCTTC. Its translation: CASSLVGQGAYGYTF.